This T cell receptor (beta chain) was captured in a study of blood T cell repertoires in COVID-19. Across the study: The United States, Italy and Spain provided the acute and convalescent COVID-19 samples.

Libraries were prepared by immunoSEQ multiplex PCR; TCRdb keeps only in-frame clonotypes and omits some of them. The sample has about 110,000 clones; more than 65% are singletons. The V gene's germline CDR1 is ENHRY and CDR2 SYGVKD. Trimming took off 5 bases at V and 1 base at J, with 11 bases between the two ends. This CDR3 comprises 14 residues. Sequenced: peripheral blood. The V and J genes are TRBV10-3 and TRBJ1-1; possibly TRBD1 for D (5 bases). The origin of this receptor is an elderly woman with acute or convalescent COVID-19. The CDR3 reads CAISTYRTNTEAFF. In DNA, the CDR3 is TGTGCCATCAGTACGTACAGGACGAACACTGAAGCTTTCTTT.